This paragraph reports one TCR beta chain. Its antigen remains unidentified. This record comes from a study of CD8+ T cells in alopecia areata. Study details: Tofacitinib was taken orally by treated patients, and the dose was 5 to 10 mg twice daily.

Regarding the study as a whole: Amid tofacitinib therapy, many expanded lesional clones stayed present in scalp and blood.

Germline CDR1 LGHNA, CDR2 YSLEER. The CDR3 contains 16 residues. The J segment lost 3 bases and the V segment lost 5 bases, leaving 11 bases of the junction unmatched. Described treatment: oral pan-JAK inhibitor, 5-10 mg twice daily. Extracted RNA was reverse transcribed into cDNA, the sequencing template. Here immunoSEQ multiplex PCR was the method, and the copy in TCRdb shows in-frame clones only, minus some. The table includes 150,000 or so clones, 50% to 65% detected once. This TCR was recovered from a human donor with alopecia areata. The sample consisted of CD8+ T cells sorted from blood, taken at week 4, from a patient treated with tofacitinib. This sequence joins TRBV4-3 and TRBJ2-7; 9 nucleotides agree with TRBD2. The CDR3 loop is CASSIDRRGGDYEQYF. In DNA, the CDR3 is TGCGCCAGCAGCATAGATCGGCGGGGGGGAGACTACGAGCAGTACTTC.